The 12 T cell receptor beta chains in this list originate from one sample, sequenced in a study of T cell responses to AZD1222 COVID-19 vaccine. Clones were read by immunoSEQ multiplex PCR, and TCRdb kept only the in-frame ones, dropping some. Among about 140,000 clones listed, 80% to 95% were seen once. The sequencing used peripheral blood, collected on day 0 of AZD1222 vaccination. Every receptor here comes from an adult in good health.

The chain combines TRBV7-3 with TRBJ2-1, with TRBD2 as a possible D gene (5 bases). This CDR3 is 13 amino acids long. V lost 5 bases and J 8 bases, leaving 13 bases between the germline ends. Germline V lookup: CDR1 SGHTA, CDR2 FQGTGA. In DNA form, the CDR3 reads TGTGCCAGCAGCCTATCACTAGTGGATGAGCAGTTCTTC. Translating gives CASSLSLVDEQFF.

The CDR3 DNA reads TGTGCCAGTAGTACCCGGGGACAGGGGCCCTACAATGAGCAGTTCTTC. Its translation: CASSTRGQGPYNEQFF. V and J are TRBV19 and TRBJ2-1, with TRBD1 identical over 10 bases. Germline V CDR1 and CDR2: LNHDA, SQIVND (reference sequence). This CDR3 is built from 16 residues. Trimming cost V 4 bases and J 2 bases; bases outside gene matches: 5.

V gene TRBV2 combines with J gene TRBJ2-7, with 8 bases fitting TRBD2. The V gene end was trimmed by 3 bases and the J gene end by 3 bases; junction bases not matched to a gene: 7. The CDR3 contains 15 residues. Germline CDR1 is SNHLY and CDR2 is FYNNEI. The CDR3 reads CASSDVGLAGYEQYF. The CDR3 DNA sequence: TGTGCCAGCAGTGATGTAGGCCTAGCGGGCTACGAGCAGTACTTC.

This chain joins TRBV6-5 and TRBJ1-4; D is unresolved. Germline V CDR1 and CDR2: MNHEY, SVGAGI. This CDR3 has 14 amino acids. The V end was cut by 5 bases, the J end by 7 bases, with 14 bases between. The CDR3 protein is CASSPGPWGEKLFF. CDR3 coding DNA: TGTGCCAGCAGTCCCGGACCGTGGGGTGAAAAACTGTTTTTT.

This CDR3 reads CASSPRQGYNEQFF. As DNA, the CDR3 is TGTGCCAGCTCCCCGAGGCAGGGTTACAATGAGCAGTTCTTC. V gene TRBV28 combines with J gene TRBJ2-1; tentative D call: TRBD1 (5 bases). Between the trimmed V and J ends, which lost 8 bases and 4 bases, there was a span of 15 bases. The V gene's germline CDR1 is MDHEN and CDR2 SYDVKM. The CDR3 contains 14 residues.

The chain employs TRBV11-1 and TRBJ2-2; 8 nucleotides match TRBD2. The CDR3 length is 15 residues. CDR1 SGHAT and CDR2 FQDESV come from the germline V gene (reference sequence). With 3 bases clipped from V and 5 bases from J, the junction kept 5 bases outside the gene matches. The CDR3 DNA is TGTGCCAGCAGCTTCCGATCGGGAGGGACCGGGGAGCTGTTTTTT. It specifies CASSFRSGGTGELFF.

The chain couples TRBV5-4 to TRBJ2-2; no reliable D call. This CDR3 comprises 14 residues. Trimming shortened V by 0 bases and J by 7 bases, and 10 bases separated the two germline ends. Germline V CDR1 and CDR2: SGHNT, YYREEE (reference sequence). CDR3 region: CASSLGMASGELFF. Written as DNA, the CDR3 is TGTGCCAGCAGCTTGGGGATGGCCAGCGGGGAGCTGTTTTTT.

V usage is TRBV5-5 and J usage is TRBJ1-1; maybe TRBD1 (6 bases). Germline V CDR1 and CDR2: SGHKS, YYEKEE (reference sequence). The CDR3 loop spans 15 amino acids. The V end was cut by 0 bases, the J end by 1 base, with 10 bases between. The CDR3 is CASSLDRVKNTEAFF. CDR3 bases: TGTGCCAGCAGCTTGGACAGGGTGAAGAACACTGAAGCTTTCTTT.

This rearrangement joins TRBV5-1 to TRBJ2-3, with unresolved D. V was trimmed by 6 bases and J by 2 bases, leaving 4 bases between them. CDR1 and CDR2 from the germline V gene are SGHRS and YFSETQ. The CDR3 contains 11 residues. CDR3 sequence (DNA): TGCGCCAGCACCCTCACAGATACGCAGTATTTT. This codes for CASTLTDTQYF.

The chain recombines TRBV3-1 (or the pseudogene TRBV3-2) with TRBJ1-1; D gene unclear. This CDR3 spans 14 amino acids. The V gene lost 0 bases and the J gene lost 1 base, with 6 bases spanning the gap. Germline V lookup: CDR1 LGHDT, CDR2 YNNKEL (reference sequence). The CDR3 loop is CASSQDNGNTEAFF. Here the CDR3 DNA reads TGTGCCAGCAGCCAAGATAACGGGAACACTGAAGCTTTCTTT.

This chain connects TRBV6-5 to TRBJ1-2, with TRBD1 identical over 8 bases. The CDR3 has 15 residues. The V gene end was trimmed by 7 bases and the J gene end by 5 bases; junction bases not matched to a gene: 12. The germline CDR1 and CDR2 sequences are MNHEY and SVGAGI. CDR3 protein: CASTQDRALNYGYTF. The CDR3, as DNA: TGTGCCAGCACCCAGGACAGGGCGCTGAATTATGGCTACACCTTC.

This chain joins TRBV5-1 and TRBJ2-5; D possibly uses TRBD1 or TRBD2 (6 bases each). Trimming cost V 4 bases and J 5 bases, with 12 bases left between them. The CDR3 length is 13 residues. The germline V gene encodes CDR1 SGHRS and CDR2 YFSETQ. CDR3: CASSQTGGETQYF. CDR3 DNA sequence: TGCGCCAGCAGCCAGACAGGAGGGGAGACCCAGTACTTC.